This TCR beta chain was found in a study of T cell repertoires in cytomegalovirus infection (dated by TCRdb to about 2019). With regard to the full study: Alongside well-studied HLA-B-restricted epitopes, the peptide stimulations were aimed at recently identified HLA-C-restricted CMV epitopes, whose presentation resists viral immunomodulation. Donor HLA type was relevant to the analysis, because carriage of CMV infection together with the matching HLA type was indicated by public TCR beta signatures.

The CDR1 and CDR2 encoded by the germline V gene (reference sequence) are SEHNR and FQNEAQ. Trimmed from V: 5 bases; trimmed from J: 4 bases; junction bases lacking a gene match: 6. From cysteine to phenylalanine, the CDR3 is 15 amino acids long. Solely the CDR3 DNA is kept, with 45 bases framed from the first base. Paper-wide results and their limitations: In the ex vivo response, HLA-C-restricted CMV-specific TCR beta clonotypes were dominant, and in two of eight donors the single most frequent clonotype came from this HLA-C-restricted group. Cumulative frequency of public TCR beta family members discriminated carriers of CMV infection plus the relevant HLA type in this cohort and an independent roughly 350-donor cohort.

The treatment or condition label here, explained by the study, means: in vitro stimulation with specific CMV peptide epitopes to enrich CMV-specific T cells. Sequencing was carried out with an Illumina HiSeq 1500. The raw public data were reprocessed by TCRdb itself: fastp quality trimming at Q25, MiXCR clonotype calling, in-frame beta chains only. Each record represents a unique CDR3 protein, reported with the most common genes and DNA among its rows. This sample has roughly 800,000 distinct CDR3 sequences in its table, and roughly 29% of those were observed once. The ten largest account for around 14% of the sample. Many counts were recorded for this clonotype. It has no known antigen specificity. Per-base qualities were not stored, and no clone one base away is much larger.

This specimen consisted of cultured CD8+ T cells from PBMCs, obtained from culture after CMV antigen stimulation. This clonotype originated in a human donor in good health (CMV status not recorded). Some clones in this sample may be carry-over from other donors' samples. The sequence joins TRBV7-9 to TRBJ2-3, and TRBD2 aligns with 10 junction nucleotides. Here the CDR3 is given as CASSASGGGADTQYF. The nucleotides are TGTGCCAGCAGCGCCAGCGGGGGGGGAGCAGATACGCAGTATTTT. Reference TRBV7-9 and TRBJ2-3 genes cover what lies past the CDR3, so the full variable domain is DTGVSQNPRHKITKRGQNVTFRCDPISEHNRLYWYRQTLGQGPEFLTYFQNEAQLEKSRLLSDRFSAERPKGSFSTLEIQRTEQGDSAMYLCASSASGGGADTQYFGPGTRLTVL.